A single T cell receptor (beta chain) is shown here with its context. Its antigen is not identified. Among the donors, all were healthy bone marrow donors. The CDR3 consists of 16 residues. Trimming pared 2 bases from V and 3 bases from J, leaving 16 bases between. Looked up from germline, CDR1 is SEHNR and CDR2 is FQNEAQ (reference sequence). The sample is drawn from a study of cytomegalovirus exposure and HLA in healthy donors. Study findings and constraints: V- and J-gene trimming in TCR beta was tied to a missense DCLRE1C variant by an analysis performed later. Prediction of most subjects' HLA-A and HLA-B alleles by TCR beta sequences was reportedly accurate.

Primers for the PCR totalled 60 Vbeta and 13 Jbeta. Clones were read by immunoSEQ multiplex PCR, and TCRdb kept only the in-frame ones, dropping some. Counted here are fewer than 200,000 clones, about 90% occurring once; the ten biggest clones make up around 0.21%. The rearrangement uses TRBV7-9 and TRBJ1-2; tentative D call: TRBD1 (6 bases). This clonotype originated in a girl under three years old in good health and CMV-seronegative. The sample was PBMCs. CDR3 coding DNA: TGTGCCAGCAGCTTAAACCCCTACAGGGAGTACTATGGCTACACCTTC. This codes for CASSLNPYREYYGYTF.